The entry below describes one TCR beta chain. Original methodology: Reference gene primer amplification gave estimated nucleated cell counts. Assay used: immunoSEQ multiplex PCR; TCRdb lists only in-frame clones, some missing. The V and J calls and clone size are taken from that table; D and trimming were inferred from the DNA. The table includes approximately 200,000 clones, roughly 87% detected once. The CDR3 spans 19 residues. Germline trimming cut 5 bases from V and 4 bases from J; bases unmatched to any gene: 12. Germline assignment: CDR1 MDHEN and CDR2 SYDVKM. The sample is drawn from a study of blood T cell repertoires in COVID-19. Study context: Samples came from the United States, Italy and Spain, spanning acute and convalescent COVID-19. Sources were T cells, B-cell-depleted T cells, or PBMCs; the material itself was cDNA or gDNA.

V usage is TRBV28 and J usage is TRBJ1-6, with TRBD1 identical over 12 bases. The source of this sequence is a man between 35 and 55 years old with active or convalescent COVID-19. What was sequenced was peripheral blood. The CDR3 nucleotides read TGTGCCAGCAGTCCCCTGACCGGGACAGGGGGCCTTTATAATTCACCCCTCCACTTT. Translated, it gives CASSPLTGTGGLYNSPLHF.